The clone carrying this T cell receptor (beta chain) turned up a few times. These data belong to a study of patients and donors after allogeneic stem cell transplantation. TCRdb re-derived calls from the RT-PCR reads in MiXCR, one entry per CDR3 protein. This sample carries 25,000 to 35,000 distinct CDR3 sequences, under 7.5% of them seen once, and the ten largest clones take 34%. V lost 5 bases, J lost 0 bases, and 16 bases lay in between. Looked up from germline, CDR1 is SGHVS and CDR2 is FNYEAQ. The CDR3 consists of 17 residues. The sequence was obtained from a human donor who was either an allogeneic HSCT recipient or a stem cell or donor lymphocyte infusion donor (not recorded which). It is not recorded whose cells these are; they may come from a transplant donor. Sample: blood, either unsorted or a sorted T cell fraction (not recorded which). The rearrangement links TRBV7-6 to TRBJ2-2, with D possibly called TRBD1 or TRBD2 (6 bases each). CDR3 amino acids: CASSPLMGGSNTGELFF. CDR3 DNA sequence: TGTGCCAGCAGCCCGCTGATGGGGGGCTCGAACACCGGGGAGCTGTTTTTT. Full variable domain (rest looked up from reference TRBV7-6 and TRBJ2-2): GAGVSQSPRYKVTKRGQDVALRCDPISGHVSLYWYRQALGQGPEFLTYFNYEAQQDKSGLPNDRFSAERPEGSISTLTIQRTEQRDSAMYRCASSPLMGGSNTGELFFGEGSRLTVL.